The rows below give T cell receptor beta chains drawn from one sample of a study of tumor and adjacent non-tumor tissue in lung cancer. MiXCR, run by TCRdb on the multiplex PCR reads, gives a single entry per CDR3 protein. The sample has more than 75,000 distinct CDR3 sequences; under 70% are singletons. The sequencing sample was made of lung tumor tissue. The receptors originated from an older woman with non-small cell lung cancer. Both conserved end residues are part of each CDR3. Fields, in order: J gene, clone size, CDR3 length, V gene, CDR3 protein. Expanded clones are given a class, and other clones once, few, many or no size at all.

J gene: TRBJ2-5
clone size: .
CDR3 length: 16
V gene: TRBV6-5
CDR3 protein: CAGSYSLGEGEETKYF

J gene: TRBJ2-1
clone size: .
CDR3 length: 16
V gene: TRBV19
CDR3 protein: CASSGWTSGRRNEKFF

J gene: TRBJ1-4
clone size: .
CDR3 length: 12
V gene: TRBV5-1
CDR3 protein: CASSSGDEKLFF

J gene: TRBJ2-3
clone size: .
CDR3 length: 11
V gene: TRBV20-1
CDR3 protein: CSARPEDTQYF

J gene: TRBJ2-7
clone size: .
CDR3 length: 13
V gene: TRBV20-1
CDR3 protein: CSAQDRATYGQYF

J gene: TRBJ2-7
clone size: once
CDR3 length: 13
V gene: TRBV6-1
CDR3 protein: CASAPEQVYEQYF

J gene: TRBJ1-2
clone size: .
CDR3 length: 16
V gene: TRBV4-1
CDR3 protein: CASSQEFGGTDYGYSF

J gene: TRBJ2-5
clone size: .
CDR3 length: 11
V gene: TRBV20-1
CDR3 protein: CSAEYQEIQYF

J gene: TRBJ2-7
clone size: .
CDR3 length: 14
V gene: TRBV12-3/TRBV12-4
CDR3 protein: CASTWTSLVDEQYF

J gene: TRBJ1-4
clone size: once
CDR3 length: 17
V gene: TRBV4-2
CDR3 protein: CASSQEERVTTNEKLFF

J gene: TRBJ2-1
clone size: once
CDR3 length: 15
V gene: TRBV29-1
CDR3 protein: CSVRPLESSYNEKFF

J gene: TRBJ2-7
clone size: few
CDR3 length: 14
V gene: TRBV2
CDR3 protein: CASSPEGAAYEQYF

J gene: TRBJ2-5
clone size: many
CDR3 length: 14
V gene: TRBV5-1
CDR3 protein: CASSGQGAQETQYF

J gene: TRBJ2-7
clone size: once
CDR3 length: 13
V gene: TRBV30
CDR3 protein: CAWSASHDSEQYF

J gene: TRBJ1-5
clone size: .
CDR3 length: 16
V gene: TRBV20-1
CDR3 protein: CSARASIQGEGQPQHF

J gene: TRBJ2-3
clone size: .
CDR3 length: 16
V gene: TRBV6-2/TRBV6-3
CDR3 protein: CASSSGLARDHDTQYF

J gene: TRBJ2-1
clone size: many
CDR3 length: 16
V gene: TRBV30
CDR3 protein: CAWAGVAGGLFDEQFF

J gene: TRBJ2-3
clone size: .
CDR3 length: 15
V gene: TRBV10-3
CDR3 protein: CAISESLTCTDTQYF

J gene: TRBJ2-3
clone size: .
CDR3 length: 13
V gene: TRBV30
CDR3 protein: CAWTQGLTDTQYF

J gene: TRBJ2-1
clone size: .
CDR3 length: 16
V gene: TRBV24-1
CDR3 protein: CATSDPYSGRGGEQFF

J gene: TRBJ1-5
clone size: .
CDR3 length: 15
V gene: TRBV29-1
CDR3 protein: CSVGRGGASSQLQHF

J gene: TRBJ2-1
clone size: .
CDR3 length: 15
V gene: TRBV7-9
CDR3 protein: CVSSLQAGWGDEQFF

J gene: TRBJ1-2
clone size: many
CDR3 length: 17
V gene: TRBV6-6
CDR3 protein: CASSPDGWGQTNYGYTF

J gene: TRBJ2-1
clone size: .
CDR3 length: 15
V gene: TRBV12-3/TRBV12-4
CDR3 protein: CASSPQRLSYNEQFF

J gene: TRBJ1-1
clone size: .
CDR3 length: 18
V gene: TRBV4-1
CDR3 protein: CTSSQDSGQALLNTEAFF

J gene: TRBJ2-5
clone size: many
CDR3 length: 18
V gene: TRBV10-3
CDR3 protein: CAISEYGLVAGEAETQYF

J gene: TRBJ1-5
clone size: once
CDR3 length: 16
V gene: TRBV6-6
CDR3 protein: CVSSPRHRGANQPQHF

J gene: TRBJ2-3
clone size: .
CDR3 length: 17
V gene: TRBV20-1
CDR3 protein: CSARGGLAGDRTDTQYF

J gene: TRBJ1-4
clone size: few
CDR3 length: 15
V gene: TRBV28
CDR3 protein: CASSPPGRRTEKLFF

J gene: TRBJ1-2
clone size: .
CDR3 length: 14
V gene: TRBV20-1
CDR3 protein: CSVSQSTGNYGYTF

J gene: TRBJ2-3
clone size: .
CDR3 length: 15
V gene: TRBV4-2
CDR3 protein: CASNQDGRAVDTHYF

J gene: TRBJ2-5
clone size: few
CDR3 length: 15
V gene: TRBV6-5
CDR3 protein: CASSAILGAGETQYF

J gene: TRBJ2-2
clone size: .
CDR3 length: 11
V gene: TRBV29-1
CDR3 protein: CSVEDTGTLFF

J gene: TRBJ1-5
clone size: .
CDR3 length: 16
V gene: TRBV12-3/TRBV12-4
CDR3 protein: CASSLGAMGGDQHQHF

J gene: TRBJ2-3
clone size: .
CDR3 length: 13
V gene: TRBV12-3/TRBV12-4
CDR3 protein: CASNASGIDTQYF

J gene: TRBJ1-2
clone size: few
CDR3 length: 13
V gene: TRBV20-1
CDR3 protein: CSARGTAIYGYTF

J gene: TRBJ2-3
clone size: .
CDR3 length: 19
V gene: TRBV7-3
CDR3 protein: CASSQSGLAGVASTDTQYF

J gene: TRBJ2-1
clone size: once
CDR3 length: 17
V gene: TRBV12-5
CDR3 protein: CANGLGRTGGGHNEQFF

J gene: TRBJ2-7
clone size: .
CDR3 length: 16
V gene: TRBV20-1
CDR3 protein: CSASGSVVGRPYEQYF

J gene: TRBJ2-7
clone size: many
CDR3 length: 15
V gene: TRBV4-2
CDR3 protein: CASSQDATGAYEQYF

J gene: TRBJ2-5
clone size: .
CDR3 length: 14
V gene: TRBV28
CDR3 protein: CVSRLSSDQETQYF

J gene: TRBJ1-5
clone size: .
CDR3 length: 16
V gene: TRBV6-6
CDR3 protein: CASSTGTGGVLGPQHF

J gene: TRBJ2-1
clone size: .
CDR3 length: 15
V gene: TRBV7-8
CDR3 protein: CASSRRAPSYNEQFF

J gene: TRBJ1-1
clone size: .
CDR3 length: 22
V gene: TRBV20-1
CDR3 protein: CSARDTSSQTGDLFGINTEAFF

J gene: TRBJ2-7
clone size: once
CDR3 length: 14
V gene: TRBV30
CDR3 protein: CAWSVLKGSYEQYF

J gene: TRBJ1-1
clone size: .
CDR3 length: 16
V gene: TRBV10-2
CDR3 protein: CASSESPQVTNIEAFF

J gene: TRBJ2-2
clone size: .
CDR3 length: 15
V gene: TRBV6-1
CDR3 protein: CTSSDEVLSSGELFF

J gene: TRBJ2-2
clone size: .
CDR3 length: 17
V gene: TRBV11-3
CDR3 protein: CTSSPHQSTSNTGGLFF

J gene: TRBJ2-2
clone size: .
CDR3 length: 15
V gene: TRBV12-3/TRBV12-4
CDR3 protein: CVSRFQGTNTGELFF

J gene: TRBJ2-5
clone size: .
CDR3 length: 14
V gene: TRBV2
CDR3 protein: CASNAGGLQETQYF

J gene: TRBJ2-1
clone size: .
CDR3 length: 14
V gene: TRBV20-1
CDR3 protein: CSVRAGGDWNEQFF

J gene: TRBJ1-3
clone size: many
CDR3 length: 13
V gene: TRBV28
CDR3 protein: CASRMAAGNTIYF

J gene: TRBJ2-3
clone size: .
CDR3 length: 16
V gene: TRBV21-1
CDR3 protein: CASSKRMGQDTDTQYF

J gene: TRBJ2-3
clone size: .
CDR3 length: 14
V gene: TRBV12-3/TRBV12-4
CDR3 protein: CASFSGVVTDTQYF

J gene: TRBJ1-5
clone size: .
CDR3 length: 15
V gene: TRBV28
CDR3 protein: CASFGALERIKPQQF

J gene: TRBJ1-5
clone size: .
CDR3 length: 13
V gene: TRBV2
CDR3 protein: CASNGGNNQPQHF

J gene: TRBJ2-4
clone size: .
CDR3 length: 18
V gene: TRBV28
CDR3 protein: CVSNFGRIPWLAKNIQYF

J gene: TRBJ2-7
clone size: many
CDR3 length: 14
V gene: TRBV12-2
CDR3 protein: CASRLAEGNHEQYF

J gene: TRBJ2-1
clone size: .
CDR3 length: 16
V gene: TRBV12-5
CDR3 protein: CTSAPQPAGVGNEQLF

J gene: TRBJ1-3
clone size: few
CDR3 length: 14
V gene: TRBV5-1
CDR3 protein: CASGTGGSGNTIYF